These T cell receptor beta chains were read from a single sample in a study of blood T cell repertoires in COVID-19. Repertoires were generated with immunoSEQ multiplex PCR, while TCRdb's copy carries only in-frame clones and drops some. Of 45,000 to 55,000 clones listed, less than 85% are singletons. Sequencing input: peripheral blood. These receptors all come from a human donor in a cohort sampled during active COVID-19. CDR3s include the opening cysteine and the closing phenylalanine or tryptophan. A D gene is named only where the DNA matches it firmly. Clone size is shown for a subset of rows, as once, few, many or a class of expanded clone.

cdr3_nt: TGTGCCAGCAGCGACGGGACAGATCCTGGAAACACCATATATTTT
cdr3_aa: CASSDGTDPGNTIYF
j_call: TRBJ1-3
d_call: TRBD1
v_call: TRBV2
clone_size: .

cdr3_nt: TGTGCCAGCACCTGGGACTCCAGCAATCAGCCCCAGCATTTT
cdr3_aa: CASTWDSSNQPQHF
j_call: TRBJ1-5
d_call: .
v_call: TRBV6-6
clone_size: once

cdr3_nt: TGTGCCAGCAGTTTTGGCGGCTCTGGGGCCAACGTCCTGACTTTC
cdr3_aa: CASSFGGSGANVLTF
j_call: TRBJ2-6
d_call: .
v_call: TRBV28
clone_size: .

cdr3_nt: TGTGCCAGCAGCCCCTCGACAGGGGGCTTGGGTAATTCACCCCTCCACTTT
cdr3_aa: CASSPSTGGLGNSPLHF
j_call: TRBJ1-6
d_call: TRBD1
v_call: TRBV2
clone_size: once

cdr3_nt: TGTGCCAGCAGTGAAATCGGGGTCGGGTTAAATTCACCCCTCCACTTT
cdr3_aa: CASSEIGVGLNSPLHF
j_call: TRBJ1-6
d_call: .
v_call: TRBV6-1
clone_size: .

cdr3_nt: TGTGCCAGCAGCGCAGGGGGTCCTTCTGGGGCCAACGTCCTGACTTTC
cdr3_aa: CASSAGGPSGANVLTF
j_call: TRBJ2-6
d_call: TRBD1
v_call: TRBV6-2/TRBV6-3
clone_size: .

cdr3_nt: TGTGCCAGCACGGGGGTAAGCACCCTCCACTTT
cdr3_aa: CASTGVSTLHF
j_call: TRBJ1-6
d_call: .
v_call: TRBV21-1
clone_size: .

cdr3_nt: TGTGCCAGCAGCTCCGACCCCACAGGGAACACTGAAGCTTTCTTT
cdr3_aa: CASSSDPTGNTEAFF
j_call: TRBJ1-1
d_call: .
v_call: TRBV5-4
clone_size: few

cdr3_nt: TGTGCCAGCAGCCGAAGACGGGGACATCTTAATGAGCAGTTCTTC
cdr3_aa: CASSRRRGHLNEQFF
j_call: TRBJ2-1
d_call: .
v_call: TRBV11-3
clone_size: .

cdr3_nt: TGCGCCAGCAGCTTTGGGACAGCTCCTAATGAGCAGTTCTTC
cdr3_aa: CASSFGTAPNEQFF
j_call: TRBJ2-1
d_call: TRBD1
v_call: TRBV5-1
clone_size: .

cdr3_nt: TGTGCCAGCAGGAAAGTAGATTCACCCCTCCACTTT
cdr3_aa: CASRKVDSPLHF
j_call: TRBJ1-6
d_call: .
v_call: TRBV6-5
clone_size: .

cdr3_nt: TGTGCCAGCAGTTTATCCGGGGTAAACACTGAAGCTTTCTTT
cdr3_aa: CASSLSGVNTEAFF
j_call: TRBJ1-1
d_call: .
v_call: TRBV27
clone_size: .

cdr3_nt: TGTGCCAGCAGCTTAAGGAGGACAGGGTTGGAGCAGTACTTC
cdr3_aa: CASSLRRTGLEQYF
j_call: TRBJ2-7
d_call: TRBD1
v_call: TRBV7-9
clone_size: .

cdr3_nt: TGCGCCAGCAGCCAAGATCGGTATCAGCCCCAGCATTTT
cdr3_aa: CASSQDRYQPQHF
j_call: TRBJ1-5
d_call: .
v_call: TRBV4-1
clone_size: .

cdr3_nt: TGTGCCAGCTCTACACCCACAGGGCGGACTAATGAAAAACTGTTTTTT
cdr3_aa: CASSTPTGRTNEKLFF
j_call: TRBJ1-4
d_call: .
v_call: TRBV25-1
clone_size: .

cdr3_nt: TGCGCCAGCAGCCGGGACAGGTCCTACGAGCAGTACTTC
cdr3_aa: CASSRDRSYEQYF
j_call: TRBJ2-7
d_call: TRBD1
v_call: TRBV5-1
clone_size: .

cdr3_nt: TGTGCCAGCAGCCAAGTGTTAGCGGGTGGGGGCTCCTACGAGCAGTACTTC
cdr3_aa: CASSQVLAGGGSYEQYF
j_call: TRBJ2-7
d_call: TRBD2
v_call: TRBV3-1/TRBV3-2
clone_size: few

cdr3_nt: TGTGCCAGCAGCTCCTCCCCCCCGACAGGGATATATGGCTACACCTTC
cdr3_aa: CASSSSPPTGIYGYTF
j_call: TRBJ1-2
d_call: TRBD1
v_call: TRBV7-9
clone_size: .

cdr3_nt: TGCGCCAGCAGTGATTCGGACAGGGAACCAGATACGCAGTATTTT
cdr3_aa: CASSDSDREPDTQYF
j_call: TRBJ2-3
d_call: TRBD1
v_call: TRBV10-1
clone_size: .

cdr3_nt: TGTGCCAGCAGCCGGAGAGGGGAGCTGTTTTTT
cdr3_aa: CASSRRGELFF
j_call: TRBJ2-2
d_call: .
v_call: TRBV14
clone_size: .

cdr3_nt: TGCGCCAGCAGTCGTCCCGGGACAGGGGGGCTTGAAAAACTGTTTTTT
cdr3_aa: CASSRPGTGGLEKLFF
j_call: TRBJ1-4
d_call: TRBD1
v_call: TRBV4-1
clone_size: .

cdr3_nt: TGTGCCAGCAGCAAAGCGGGGAGCACAGATACGCAGTATTTT
cdr3_aa: CASSKAGSTDTQYF
j_call: TRBJ2-3
d_call: TRBD2
v_call: TRBV6-2/TRBV6-3
clone_size: .

cdr3_nt: TGTGCCAGCAGCTTGCGGAGCCTGGCATGGGGGGACGAGCAGTACTTC
cdr3_aa: CASSLRSLAWGDEQYF
j_call: TRBJ2-7
d_call: .
v_call: TRBV5-6
clone_size: .

cdr3_nt: TGTGCCAGTAGTATAGCAGCCGGGTTAGAGACCCAGTACTTC
cdr3_aa: CASSIAAGLETQYF
j_call: TRBJ2-5
d_call: .
v_call: TRBV19
clone_size: few

cdr3_nt: TGTGCCAGCAGCGTAGGGTCAGGGTCTTCCGGGGAGCTGTTTTTT
cdr3_aa: CASSVGSGSSGELFF
j_call: TRBJ2-2
d_call: .
v_call: TRBV9
clone_size: .

cdr3_nt: TGCAGCGTTGCAACAGGATACACTGAAGCTTTCTTT
cdr3_aa: CSVATGYTEAFF
j_call: TRBJ1-1
d_call: .
v_call: TRBV29-1
clone_size: few

cdr3_nt: TGTGCCAGCAGCTTAACGCTGACTAGCACAGATACGCAGTATTTT
cdr3_aa: CASSLTLTSTDTQYF
j_call: TRBJ2-3
d_call: .
v_call: TRBV7-2
clone_size: few

cdr3_nt: TGTGCCAGCAGCCAACATCGTACCGTCCGGGGGTGCAATCAGCCCCAGCATTTT
cdr3_aa: CASSQHRTVRGCNQPQHF
j_call: TRBJ1-5
d_call: .
v_call: TRBV3-1/TRBV3-2
clone_size: .

cdr3_nt: TGTGCCACCAGTGATTCCCTTCTTTCCTACGAGCAGTACTTC
cdr3_aa: CATSDSLLSYEQYF
j_call: TRBJ2-7
d_call: .
v_call: TRBV24-1
clone_size: .

cdr3_nt: TGTGCCAGCAGGTTGACTAGCGGGGGTGGAGAGACCCAGTACTTC
cdr3_aa: CASRLTSGGGETQYF
j_call: TRBJ2-5
d_call: TRBD2
v_call: TRBV6-5
clone_size: .

cdr3_nt: TGCGCCAGCAGCCAGTCTACCAGGGCGTTCACTGAAGCTTTCTTT
cdr3_aa: CASSQSTRAFTEAFF
j_call: TRBJ1-1
d_call: .
v_call: TRBV4-1
clone_size: .

cdr3_nt: TGCGCCAGCAGCCGGGACAGTTTTAGCAATGAGCAGTTCTTC
cdr3_aa: CASSRDSFSNEQFF
j_call: TRBJ2-1
d_call: TRBD1
v_call: TRBV4-3
clone_size: .

cdr3_nt: TGTGCCTGGACCGAGGGGGGGAATGAGCAGTTCTTC
cdr3_aa: CAWTEGGNEQFF
j_call: TRBJ2-1
d_call: .
v_call: TRBV30
clone_size: .

cdr3_nt: TGTGCCAGCAGCTTGGAACTCGCCCCCACAGATACGCAGTATTTT
cdr3_aa: CASSLELAPTDTQYF
j_call: TRBJ2-3
d_call: .
v_call: TRBV5-5
clone_size: .

cdr3_nt: TGTGCCAGCAGCATTACTAGCGGGGGAGGTACGCAGTATTTT
cdr3_aa: CASSITSGGGTQYF
j_call: TRBJ2-3
d_call: TRBD2
v_call: TRBV3-1/TRBV3-2
clone_size: .

cdr3_nt: TGTGCCAGCAGCGGAACAACAGGGTCGTATGGCTACACCTTC
cdr3_aa: CASSGTTGSYGYTF
j_call: TRBJ1-2
d_call: .
v_call: TRBV9
clone_size: few

cdr3_nt: TGTGCCAGCAGTTTACGTAGCGCGAGCTACAATGAGCAGTTCTTC
cdr3_aa: CASSLRSASYNEQFF
j_call: TRBJ2-1
d_call: .
v_call: TRBV28
clone_size: .

cdr3_nt: TGTGCCAGCAGTCCCTGGACAGAGCAGGAGCAGTACTTC
cdr3_aa: CASSPWTEQEQYF
j_call: TRBJ2-7
d_call: .
v_call: TRBV6-5
clone_size: .

cdr3_nt: TGCGCCAGCAGCCAAGGGACAGGGGGTAATCAGCCCCAGCATTTT
cdr3_aa: CASSQGTGGNQPQHF
j_call: TRBJ1-5
d_call: TRBD1
v_call: TRBV4-1
clone_size: many

cdr3_nt: TGTGCCAGCAGCCCCCGGACAGGGTACACAGATACGCAGTATTTT
cdr3_aa: CASSPRTGYTDTQYF
j_call: TRBJ2-3
d_call: TRBD1
v_call: TRBV7-2
clone_size: .

cdr3_nt: TGTGCCAGCAGTTACGATAGGGGAAACGAGCAGTACTTC
cdr3_aa: CASSYDRGNEQYF
j_call: TRBJ2-7
d_call: .
v_call: TRBV6-5
clone_size: once

cdr3_nt: TGTGCCACCGGTACAGGGGGCGGTAACTATGGCTACACCTTC
cdr3_aa: CATGTGGGNYGYTF
j_call: TRBJ1-2
d_call: TRBD1
v_call: TRBV24-1
clone_size: .

cdr3_nt: TGTGCCATCAGTGAGTCTTTAGGCAGGGGGCCCTATGGCTACACCTTC
cdr3_aa: CAISESLGRGPYGYTF
j_call: TRBJ1-2
d_call: TRBD1
v_call: TRBV10-3
clone_size: .

cdr3_nt: TGTGCCAGCAGTGAGGGGGCAGGGGGGAACGCCGGGGAGCTGTTTTTT
cdr3_aa: CASSEGAGGNAGELFF
j_call: TRBJ2-2
d_call: .
v_call: TRBV6-1
clone_size: .

cdr3_nt: TGTGCCAGCCGATCCCGGGACAGGGTACATGGCTACACCTTC
cdr3_aa: CASRSRDRVHGYTF
j_call: TRBJ1-2
d_call: TRBD1
v_call: TRBV6-5
clone_size: .

cdr3_nt: TGTGCCAGCTCACCACCGCTCAGGGGAGGGAACGAGCAGTACTTC
cdr3_aa: CASSPPLRGGNEQYF
j_call: TRBJ2-7
d_call: .
v_call: TRBV18
clone_size: .

cdr3_nt: TGCGCCAGCAGCTTGGGGAAGGGGGAGAGGATATACAATGAGCAGTTCTTC
cdr3_aa: CASSLGKGERIYNEQFF
j_call: TRBJ2-1
d_call: .
v_call: TRBV5-1
clone_size: once